These 15 T cell receptor beta chains originate from one sample sequenced in a study of cytomegalovirus exposure and HLA in healthy donors. 60 Vbeta and 13 Jbeta primers were used in PCR. Repertoires were generated with immunoSEQ multiplex PCR, while TCRdb's copy carries only in-frame clones and drops some. The sample records 150,000 to 200,000 clones, 81% being singletons. The sequencing input was PBMCs. Receptors originate from a woman between 18 and 30 years old in good health and CMV-seropositive.

The gene calls are TRBV30 and TRBJ2-1; possibly TRBD2 for D (6 bases). Germline V CDR1 and CDR2: GTSNPN, SVGIG (reference sequence). The CDR3 sequence is 16 residues long. V lost 1 base and J lost 6, with 19 bases in between. CDR3 sequence reads: CAWSGVLAGGVNEQFF. The CDR3 region has the DNA TGTGCCTGGAGTGGAGTGTTGGCCGGAGGGGTCAATGAGCAGTTCTTC.

This clone was observed a few times. Written as DNA, the CDR3 is TGTGCCAGCAGTGAATTCCGACAGGGAGCAAACTACGAGCAGTACTTC. This gives the protein CASSEFRQGANYEQYF. This rearrangement joins TRBV6-1 to TRBJ2-5, with TRBD1 matching over 7 bases. The DNA end lines up better with TRBJ2-7; the J call may be wrong. This CDR3 spans 16 amino acids. The germline CDR1 and CDR2 sequences are MNHNS and SASEGT.

The chain has TRBV30 and TRBJ2-2; D may be TRBD1 (5 bases). The V gene lost 1 base and the J gene lost 1 base, with 7 bases spanning the gap. The CDR3 length is 14 residues. The V gene's germline CDR1 is GTSNPN and CDR2 SVGIG (reference sequence). The CDR3 spells CAWSEGQNTGELFF. As DNA, the CDR3 is TGTGCCTGGAGTGAGGGGCAGAACACCGGGGAGCTGTTTTTT.

The rearrangement links TRBV18 to TRBJ1-4; unclear D gene. Germline V lookup: CDR1 KGHSH, CDR2 LQKENI. Trimming pared 2 bases from V and 8 bases from J, leaving 6 bases between. CDR3 size: 12 residues. In nucleotides, the CDR3 is TGTGCCAGCTCACCAATCGGGGAAAAACTGTTTTTT. This codes for CASSPIGEKLFF.

This clone has only one observation. The chain employs TRBV5-1 and TRBJ1-2; 8 nucleotides align to TRBD1. The junction had 15 bases not matched to a gene; V was cut back by 0 bases and J by 14 bases. Germline V lookup: CDR1 SGHRS, CDR2 YFSETQ. This CDR3 is built from 15 residues. CDR3 in DNA: TGCGCCAGCAGCTTGGGAACACCGGGACAGGCACCTAGAACCTTC. Translation gives CASSLGTPGQAPRTF.

V is TRBV6-6 and J is TRBJ2-3; TRBD1 is a possible D gene (6 bases). The V and J ends lost 2 bases and 5 bases respectively, with 14 bases between them. The CDR3 loop spans 15 amino acids. Germline CDR1 and CDR2: MNHNY and SVGAGI (reference sequence). This chain's CDR3 is CASSYPGQGQDTQYF. The CDR3 region has the DNA TGTGCCAGCAGTTACCCGGGTCAGGGGCAAGATACGCAGTATTTT.

This chain joins TRBV7-2 and TRBJ1-1; TRBD1 matches at 8 bases. J was trimmed by 8 bases and V by 8 bases; bases with no gene match: 4. The CDR3 extends over 11 amino acids. Germline loops: CDR1 SGHTA, CDR2 FQGNSA. The DNA for the CDR3 is TGTGCCAGCGACAGGGGTTCAGAAGCTTTCTTT. Translating it yields CASDRGSEAFF.

The rearrangement links TRBV30 to TRBJ2-7; TRBD1 agrees at 7 bases. V shed 8 bases, J shed 3 bases, and the junction held 7 bases outside the gene matches. CDR3 length: 12 amino acids. Germline V gene lookup returns CDR1 GTSNPN and CDR2 SVGIG (reference sequence). The CDR3 nucleotides read TGTGCCCGACAGGGAAATCACTACGAGCAGTACTTC. It codes for CARQGNHYEQYF.

The gene calls are TRBV7-9 and TRBJ1-3; TRBD1 might be the D (6 bases). CDR1 and CDR2 (germline): SEHNR, FQNEAQ (reference sequence). This CDR3 spans 15 amino acids. Trimming shortened V by 4 bases and J by 3 bases, and 13 bases separated the two germline ends. CDR3 DNA sequence: TGTGCCAGCAGCTCACAGGGTTCGTATGGAAACACCATATATTTT. Residues: CASSSQGSYGNTIYF.

J is TRBJ1-1 and V is TRBV6-5; no clear D. V was clipped by 4 bases and J by 12 bases, with 12 bases between them. The CDR3 contains 11 residues. The germline V gene encodes CDR1 MNHEY and CDR2 SVGAGI. This CDR3 is CASSFVGGTFF. The CDR3 nucleotides read TGTGCCAGCAGTTTCGTCGGAGGAACTTTCTTT.

This chain links TRBV5-1 with TRBJ2-7, with TRBD2 matching 13 bases. This CDR3 has 14 amino acids. V trimming: 3 bases; J trimming: 5 bases; junction bases outside the gene matches: 2. Per the germline V gene, CDR1 is SGHRS and CDR2 is YFSETQ. The CDR3 protein is CASSWGLAGNEQYF. Here the CDR3 DNA reads TGCGCCAGCAGCTGGGGACTAGCGGGGAACGAGCAGTACTTC.

CDR3 sequence: CASSRASAPENIQYF. CDR3 nucleotide sequence: TGTGCCAGCAGTAGAGCTAGCGCGCCAGAAAACATTCAGTACTTC. This chain links TRBV7-2 with TRBJ2-4, with a possible D match to TRBD2 (6 bases). The CDR3 is made up of 15 amino acids. Germline assignment: CDR1 SGHTA and CDR2 FQGNSA. V lost 6 bases, J lost 5 bases, and 17 bases lay in between.

CDR3 nucleotides: TGTGCCAGCAACGAACCGGCCGGGACCTACGAGCAGTACTTC. Protein sequence: CASNEPAGTYEQYF. The gene calls are TRBV28 and TRBJ2-7, with a possible D match to TRBD2 (5 bases). Germline values: CDR1 MDHEN, CDR2 SYDVKM. The CDR3 runs 14 residues. V lost 7 bases, J lost 2 bases, and 15 bases lay in between.

The chain recombines TRBV6-6 with TRBJ2-3, with TRBD2 matching over 8 bases. After removal of 3 bases from V and 2 bases from J, the junction contained 7 bases not matched to a gene. This CDR3 comprises 16 residues. From germline, CDR1 is MNHNY and CDR2 SVGAGI (reference sequence). The chain's CDR3 is CASSYFTSGYTDTQYF. The CDR3 bases are TGTGCCAGCAGTTATTTCACTAGCGGATACACAGATACGCAGTATTTT.

The V call is TRBV19, the J call TRBJ1-1; D is undetermined. The CDR3 has 12 residues. In germline, CDR1 is LNHDA, CDR2 SQIVND (reference sequence). Trimming cost V 5 bases and J 1 base, with 5 bases left between them. CDR3 region: CASSWANTEAFF. CDR3 coding DNA: TGTGCCAGTAGTTGGGCGAACACTGAAGCTTTCTTT.